A selection of T cell receptor beta chains follows, all from one sample in a study of long-term antiretroviral therapy in people with HIV. Using immunoSEQ multiplex PCR, the repertoire was profiled, and TCRdb retains in-frame clones only, with some absent. The sample records approximately 8,900 clones, around 77% being singletons. The source was unsorted PBMCs, collected 0.4 years before starting antiretroviral therapy. All receptors derive from a man aged 25-45 years with HIV. CDR3s include the opening cysteine and the closing phenylalanine or tryptophan. The order of the fields is D gene, V gene, J gene, clone size, CDR3 DNA, CDR3 protein. A D gene is named only where the DNA matches it firmly. Size is stated for part of the rows, as once, few or many counts, or as a class when the clone is expanded.

D gene: TRBD2; V gene: TRBV2; J gene: TRBJ2-7; clone size: .; CDR3 DNA: TGTGCCAGCAGCCTCGGAAGAGCGGGGGACCTCTACGAGCAGTACTTC; CDR3 protein: CASSLGRAGDLYEQYF
D gene: TRBD1; V gene: TRBV28; J gene: TRBJ1-5; clone size: .; CDR3 DNA: TGTGCCAGCAGTACCCGGACAGGTGGAGTGGGCAATCAGCCCCAGCATTTT; CDR3 protein: CASSTRTGGVGNQPQHF
D gene: TRBD1; V gene: TRBV30; J gene: TRBJ1-2; clone size: .; CDR3 DNA: TGTGCCTGGAGTCCCATTTTTGGACAGGGGGCAAAGGACGGCTACACCTTC; CDR3 protein: CAWSPIFGQGAKDGYTF
D gene: TRBD2; V gene: TRBV5-6; J gene: TRBJ2-1; clone size: .; CDR3 DNA: TGTGCCAGCAGCACATTGACTAGCGGGAGGTTCCGAAATGAGCAGTTCTTC; CDR3 protein: CASSTLTSGRFRNEQFF
D gene: .; V gene: TRBV7-9; J gene: TRBJ2-2; clone size: .; CDR3 DNA: TGTGCCAGCAGCTCCAATACCGCCGGGGAGCTGTTTTTT; CDR3 protein: CASSSNTAGELFF
D gene: TRBD1; V gene: TRBV7-8; J gene: TRBJ2-7; clone size: .; CDR3 DNA: TGTGCCAGCAGCTCAGTAGCCAGGGGGATCTACGAGCAGTACTTC; CDR3 protein: CASSSVARGIYEQYF
D gene: .; V gene: TRBV19; J gene: TRBJ1-2; clone size: .; CDR3 DNA: TGTGCCAGTAGTATAATAAGGGCCAGGGCCAGCTACACCTTC; CDR3 protein: CASSIIRARASYTF
D gene: .; V gene: TRBV7-9; J gene: TRBJ1-5; clone size: .; CDR3 DNA: TGTGCCAGCAGCTTAGGAGGCGGATATAGCAATCAGCCCCAGCATTTT; CDR3 protein: CASSLGGGYSNQPQHF
D gene: .; V gene: TRBV6-5; J gene: TRBJ1-3; clone size: few; CDR3 DNA: TGTGCCAGCAGTTACTCGAACAGGGTAGACAACACCATATATTTT; CDR3 protein: CASSYSNRVDNTIYF
D gene: TRBD1; V gene: TRBV5-1; J gene: TRBJ2-7; clone size: .; CDR3 DNA: TGCGCCAGCAGCTTGAGGTGGACAGGGAATTTTTACGAGCAGTACTTC; CDR3 protein: CASSLRWTGNFYEQYF
D gene: .; V gene: TRBV29-1; J gene: TRBJ2-7; clone size: .; CDR3 DNA: TGCAGCGTTGAAAGTGGGGGGAGAGGGACCTACGAGCAGTACTTC; CDR3 protein: CSVESGGRGTYEQYF
D gene: .; V gene: TRBV7-9; J gene: TRBJ2-3; clone size: once; CDR3 DNA: TGTGCCAGCAGCTCTCCTGACAGCCCCCTCACAGATACGCAGTATTTT; CDR3 protein: CASSSPDSPLTDTQYF
D gene: TRBD2; V gene: TRBV9; J gene: TRBJ2-7; clone size: .; CDR3 DNA: TGTGCCAGCAGCCTACGTAACCGGGACTACACCTTCTACGAGCAGTACTTC; CDR3 protein: CASSLRNRDYTFYEQYF
D gene: .; V gene: TRBV5-1; J gene: TRBJ2-7; clone size: .; CDR3 DNA: TGCGCCAGCAGCTTGGGCAGGGGAGTAGGTCAAGGGTACGAGCAGTACTTC; CDR3 protein: CASSLGRGVGQGYEQYF